The clone carrying this T cell receptor (beta chain) has at least ten counts. What it recognizes is unknown. Amplifying from RNA transcripts, the study obtained TCR beta CDR3 regions. An opening RT-PCR round employed HTBI primers and preceded a second-round multiplex PCR. TCRdb reprocessed the multiplex PCR reads via MiXCR and lists one record per CDR3 protein. Here the sample spans over 450,000 distinct CDR3 sequences, under 15% being singletons. Per the germline V gene, CDR1 is MDHEN and CDR2 is SYDVKM. This CDR3 region has 16 residues. Deletions cut 4 bases from V and 1 base from J, with 13 bases between. The data stem from a study of Graves' ophthalmopathy and Graves' hyperthyroidism. Someone took the PBMCs out of around 10 ml of fresh peripheral blood. Findings of the study overall: Sensitivity reached roughly 71% and specificity 72.22% when the model predicted ophthalmopathy progression. The blood repertoire also included most expanded thyroid clonotypes above 0.001 frequency.

The V call is TRBV28, the J call TRBJ2-2; D possibly corresponds to TRBD1 (6 bases). The sequenced sample was blood. The receptor was isolated from a woman under 40 with Graves' ophthalmopathy. The CDR3 protein is CASSSRQEKNTGELFF. In DNA, the CDR3 is TGTGCCAGCAGTTCCCGACAGGAAAAGAACACCGGGGAGCTGTTTTTT.